These 24 T cell receptor beta chains originate from one sample sequenced in a study of cytomegalovirus exposure and HLA in healthy donors. PCR amplification relied on 60 Vbeta primers (plus 13 Jbeta primers). Repertoires were generated with immunoSEQ multiplex PCR, while TCRdb's copy carries only in-frame clones and drops some. Of tens of thousands of clones listed, 82% were seen once; the top ten hold over 3%. The source material was PBMCs. These receptors were taken from a man in his forties or fifties in good health and CMV-seronegative.

J is TRBJ2-2 and V is TRBV7-2, with TRBD2 identical over 7 bases. The CDR3 sequence is 17 residues long. V gave up 5 bases and J gave up 3 bases; unmatched junction bases: 12. CDR1 is SGHTA and CDR2 is FQGNSA in the germline V gene. Written as DNA, the CDR3 is TGTGCCAGCAGCCCCCCCCGGCGGGAGCCTTACACCGGGGAGCTGTTTTTT. Amino acid sequence: CASSPPRREPYTGELFF. Full variable domain (outside the CDR3, taken from reference TRBV7-2 and TRBJ2-2): GAGVSQSPSNKVTEKGKDVELRCDPISGHTALYWYRQSLGQGLEFLIYFQGNSAPDKSGLPSDRFSAERTGGSVSTLTIQRTQQEDSAVYLCASSPPRREPYTGELFFGEGSRLTVL.

The chain is built from TRBV2 and TRBJ2-7; 7 positions match TRBD1. The CDR3 is 13 residues long. Germline V CDR1 and CDR2: SNHLY, FYNNEI. With 6 bases clipped from V and 7 bases from J, the junction kept 9 bases outside the gene matches. CDR3 sequence: CASSFYRDREQYF. CDR3 sequence (DNA): TGTGCCAGCAGCTTTTACCGGGACAGAGAGCAGTACTTC.

The DNA of the CDR3 is TGCGCCAGCAGCTTGGGGACTAGCGGGACGAGCTCCTACAATGAGCAGTTCTTC. Translated, it gives CASSLGTSGTSSYNEQFF. V is TRBV5-1 and J is TRBJ2-1; 12 positions match TRBD2. The germline gives CDR1 SGHRS, CDR2 YFSETQ. This CDR3 contains 18 residues. The V segment lost 0 bases and the J segment 0 bases; nucleotides outside the gene matches: 4.

The rearrangement uses TRBV14 and TRBJ2-6, with TRBD2 as a possible D gene (6 bases). V lost 4 bases to trimming and J lost 3 bases, with 10 bases between them. CDR3 size: 15 residues. CDR1 and CDR2 (germline): SGHDN, FVKESK. This CDR3 is CASSPSGSGANVLTF. CDR3 nucleotide sequence: TGTGCCAGCAGCCCCTCCGGGAGTGGGGCCAACGTCCTGACTTTC.

The chain recombines TRBV6-5 with TRBJ1-4, with D possibly TRBD1 on 5 matching bases. This CDR3 has 14 residues. The V end was cut by 7 bases, the J end by 8 bases, with 17 bases between. CDR1 MNHEY and CDR2 SVGAGI come from the germline V gene. The CDR3 loop reads CASNNGGVGEKLFF. The DNA for the CDR3 is TGTGCCAGCAACAATGGGGGGGTGGGAGAAAAACTGTTTTTT.

This rearrangement joins TRBV9 to TRBJ2-1, with 8 bases that match TRBD2. CDR3 length: 13 amino acids. The germline V gene has CDR1 SGDLS and CDR2 YYNGEE. Trimming removed 6 bases from V and 5 bases from J; junction bases left unmatched: 4. The CDR3 region has the DNA TGTGCCAGCATCCCGACTAGCGACAATGAGCAGTTCTTC. Translated: CASIPTSDNEQFF.

V gene TRBV6-5 combines with J gene TRBJ1-3; tentative D call: TRBD1 (5 bases). V lost 7 bases to trimming and J lost 4 bases, with 14 bases between them. CDR1 and CDR2 (germline): MNHEY, SVGAGI. The CDR3 has 14 residues. The DNA for the CDR3 is TGTGCCAGCAAGGGGAACAGATTAGGAAACACCATATATTTT. Amino acid sequence: CASKGNRLGNTIYF.

The chain links TRBV19 to TRBJ2-3; D unclear. The CDR3 length is 13 residues. CDR1 and CDR2 (germline): LNHDA, SQIVND (reference sequence). The V gene lost 4 bases and the J gene lost 2 bases, with 7 bases spanning the gap. CDR3 amino acids: CASSTSFTDTQYF. The CDR3 bases are TGTGCCAGTAGTACTTCGTTCACAGATACGCAGTATTTT.

The CDR3: CASSRESTSYEQYF. In nucleotides, the CDR3 is TGTGCCTCCTCGCGGGAATCCACCTCATACGAGCAGTACTTC. The chain couples TRBV7-2 to TRBJ2-7, with D perhaps matching TRBD2 (6 bases). V was pared by 11 bases and J by 4 bases, with 21 bases between. The CDR3 spans 14 residues. Germline CDR1 reads SGHTA; CDR2 reads FQGNSA.

V gene TRBV6-1 combines with J gene TRBJ1-4, with 11 bases identical to TRBD1. Germline values: CDR1 MNHNS, CDR2 SASEGT. The CDR3 covers 15 residues. The V segment lost 1 base and the J segment 7 bases; nucleotides outside the gene matches: 2. This chain's CDR3 is CASSEGDRGSEKLFF. CDR3 in DNA: TGTGCCAGCAGTGAAGGGGACAGGGGGAGTGAAAAACTGTTTTTT.

This chain links TRBV5-4 with TRBJ1-2, with a weak D call TRBD1 (6 bases). Germline-derived CDR1 and CDR2 are SGHNT and YYREEE (reference sequence). V was shortened by 4 bases and J by 2 bases, with 24 bases between the two germline ends. CDR3 length: 18 amino acids. The CDR3 DNA follows: TGTGCCAGCAGCCCGGACCTTCCTCCGGGACACAGCAACTATGGCTACACCTTC. The encoded protein is CASSPDLPPGHSNYGYTF.

The chain couples TRBV9 to TRBJ1-2; D is possibly TRBD1 (6 bases). The CDR3 sequence is 15 residues long. Germline V gene data show CDR1 as SGDLS and CDR2 as YYNGEE. Trimming shortened V by 4 bases and J by 2 bases, and 15 bases separated the two germline ends. DNA of the CDR3: TGTGCCAGCAGCACTCAGGGACAACCGAACTATGGCTACACCTTC. This gives the protein CASSTQGQPNYGYTF.

The chain links TRBV19 to TRBJ1-5, with D tentatively TRBD1 (5 bases). The CDR3 spans 13 residues. Trimming took off 6 bases at V and 8 bases at J, with 14 bases between the two ends. Per the germline V gene, CDR1 is LNHDA and CDR2 is SQIVND (reference sequence). In nucleotides, the CDR3 is TGTGCCAGTAGGGGCAAGGGCAGGGAGCCCCAGCATTTT. It specifies CASRGKGREPQHF.

This rearrangement joins TRBV29-1 to TRBJ2-7; tentative D call: TRBD1 (5 bases). Looked up from germline, CDR1 is SQVTM and CDR2 is ANQGSEA. CDR3 length: 14 amino acids. Deletions cut 0 bases from V and 4 bases from J, with 13 bases between. The CDR3 DNA is TGCAGCGTTGAAGACGACAGCTTGTTTTACGAGCAGTACTTC. Encoded protein: CSVEDDSLFYEQYF.

The J gene is TRBJ2-1, the V gene TRBV19, with D perhaps matching TRBD1 (6 bases). The length of the CDR3 is 15 residues. Germline CDR1 reads LNHDA; CDR2 reads SQIVND (reference sequence). The V and J ends lost 3 bases and 7 bases respectively, with 16 bases between them. Here the CDR3 reads CASSISQGPHNEQFF. CDR3 bases: TGTGCCAGTAGTATCTCACAGGGACCCCATAATGAGCAGTTCTTC.

V is TRBV7-9 and J is TRBJ1-2; D is uncertain. Germline CDR1 reads SEHNR; CDR2 reads FQNEAQ (reference sequence). This CDR3 comprises 14 residues. Trimming took 1 base from V and 5 from J, leaving 11 bases between them. CDR3 protein: CASSLEGVIYGYTF. Written as DNA, the CDR3 is TGTGCCAGCAGCTTAGAGGGAGTAATATATGGCTACACCTTC.

The V and J genes are TRBV6-1 and TRBJ2-5; D remains unclear. This CDR3 is built from 15 residues. Germline CDR1 reads MNHNS; CDR2 reads SASEGT. Trimming left V 3 bases short and J 2 bases short, with 13 bases between. CDR3 sequence reads: CASSDRGSRQETQYF. The CDR3 nucleotides read TGTGCCAGCAGTGATCGAGGCAGCCGACAAGAGACCCAGTACTTC.

This rearrangement joins TRBV28 to TRBJ2-5, with unresolved D. The closer fit of TRBJ2-7 to the DNA end suggests the J call may be wrong. Germline V gives CDR1 MDHEN, CDR2 SYDVKM. The CDR3 loop spans 12 amino acids. The CDR3 coding sequence is TGTGCCAGCAGTTTGAGAAAATACGAGCAGTACTTC. It translates to CASSLRKYEQYF.

The J gene is TRBJ2-1, the V gene TRBV2; 10 bases are shared with TRBD1. CDR3 length: 14 residues. J lost 9 bases, V lost 9 bases, and 11 bases had no gene match. The germline V gene has CDR1 SNHLY and CDR2 FYNNEI. This chain's CDR3 is CASLWDRGLGEQFF. The CDR3, as DNA: TGTGCCAGTTTATGGGACAGGGGATTAGGTGAGCAGTTCTTC.

J is TRBJ1-1 and V is TRBV6-5; D is possibly TRBD1 (5 bases). Trimming shortened V by 6 bases and J by 3 bases, and 14 bases separated the two germline ends. This CDR3 is 14 amino acids long. Germline V gene sequence: CDR1 MNHEY, CDR2 SVGAGI. The CDR3 DNA follows: TGTGCCAGCAGACAACAGGTGACCTACACTGAAGCTTTCTTT. Protein sequence: CASRQQVTYTEAFF.

The chain's CDR3 is CAWSETGGAADTIYF. CDR3 DNA sequence: TGTGCCTGGAGTGAGACTGGAGGGGCGGCGGACACCATATATTTT. The V gene is TRBV30, the J gene TRBJ1-3, with D maybe TRBD1 (5 bases). The V gene lost 1 base and the J gene lost 8 bases, with 18 bases spanning the gap. This CDR3 contains 15 residues. The germline CDR1 and CDR2 sequences are GTSNPN and SVGIG (reference sequence).

Only a few counts were recorded for this clone. The V and J genes are TRBV4-2 and TRBJ2-7; 7 bases are a match to TRBD1. The ends lost 3 bases at V and 5 bases at J; junction bases unmatched: 10. Germline CDR1 LGHNA, CDR2 YNFKEQ. This CDR3 region has 15 residues. CDR3 sequence: CASSHGQAKADEQYF. The CDR3 coding sequence is TGTGCCAGCAGCCACGGACAGGCAAAAGCGGACGAGCAGTACTTC.

V gene TRBV15 combines with J gene TRBJ1-2; D is perhaps TRBD1 (5 bases). With 0 bases removed from V and 4 bases from J, the gap between germline ends came to 9 bases. Germline V CDR1 and CDR2: LNHNV, YYDKDF (reference sequence). The CDR3 spans 14 residues. The CDR3 bases are TGTGCCACCAGCAGAGATTACGGGGGCTATGGCTACACCTTC. It specifies CATSRDYGGYGYTF.

The J gene is TRBJ2-3, the V gene TRBV10-2; 8 bases are a match to TRBD2. CDR1 and CDR2 (germline): WSHSY, SAAADI. This CDR3 has 15 amino acids. V lost 6 bases, J lost 4 bases, and 9 bases stayed unmatched. The CDR3 sequence: CASSQLQRESDTQYF. The CDR3 DNA reads TGCGCCAGCAGCCAGTTGCAGCGGGAGTCAGATACGCAGTATTTT.